These 21 T cell receptor beta chains share one sample of origin, sequenced in a study of control samples from healthy donors and cancer patients (dated by TCRdb to about 2020). The library was built by means of the immunoSEQ multiplex PCR assay. Here the immuneACCESS table is served through TCRdb, limited to in-frame sequences with V and J called. Missing clones are a known gap in these copies; in checked studies unresolved V genes cover under half, and the rest lacks a known reason. For this sample the table gives 70,000 to 80,000 clones, of which more than 75% were detected only once. Of the sample, approximately 15% falls within the top ten clones. The source material was blood. Receptors were obtained from a man aged 45-65 years in good health.

This chain links TRBV11-3 with TRBJ2-1; D uncertain. This CDR3 comprises 16 residues. The germline V gene has CDR1 SGHNT and CDR2 YENEEA. The V end lost 4 bases, the J end lost 2 bases, and 15 bases lay between the germline ends. The chain's CDR3 is CASSSESAVTYNEQFF. CDR3 nucleotide sequence: TGTGCCAGCAGCTCCGAATCGGCGGTCACCTACAATGAGCAGTTCTTC. Combining the CDR3 with reference TRBV11-3 and TRBJ2-1 gives the whole variable domain EAGVVQSPRYKIIEKKQPVAFWCNPISGHNTLYWYLQNLGQGPELLIRYENEEAVDDSQLPKDRFSAERLKGVDSTLKIQPAELGDSAVYLCASSSESAVTYNEQFFGPGTRLTVL.

The chain has TRBV3-1 (or the pseudogene TRBV3-2) and TRBJ2-1; the D gene is possibly TRBD2 (6 bases). V was pared by 3 bases and J by 6 bases, with 12 bases between. The germline gives CDR1 LGHDT, CDR2 YNNKEL (reference sequence). The CDR3 is 14 amino acids. The CDR3 nucleotides are TGTGCCAGCAGCCACTCGCCCGGGAGCAATGAGCAGTTCTTC. It encodes CASSHSPGSNEQFF.

The V and J genes are TRBV11-2 and TRBJ2-3; the match to TRBD2 covers 7 bases. The CDR3 is 12 amino acids. The J segment lost 8 bases and the V segment lost 5 bases, leaving 4 bases of the junction unmatched. Germline-derived CDR1 and CDR2 are SGHAT and FQNNGV. The CDR3 nucleotides read TGTGCCAGCAGCGGGGGGGTCGGTACGCAGTATTTT. Protein product: CASSGGVGTQYF.

CDR3 DNA: TGTGCCAGCAGTTTAGGCCCAGCGGGACAGATTTACGAGCAGTACTTC. Residues: CASSLGPAGQIYEQYF. The chain carries TRBV28 and TRBJ2-7; D might be TRBD1 or TRBD2, each matching 7 bases. CDR3 size: 16 residues. V was pared by 2 bases and J by 4 bases, with 18 bases between. The germline V gene encodes CDR1 MDHEN and CDR2 SYDVKM.

The gene calls are TRBV11-2 and TRBJ2-7, with no clear D. V was pared by 1 base and J by 0 bases, with 7 bases between. Germline V gene data show CDR1 as SGHAT and CDR2 as FQNNGV. This CDR3 has 14 amino acids. The CDR3 loop is CASSLGRISYEQYF. The CDR3 nucleotides read TGTGCCAGCAGCTTAGGCAGGATCTCCTACGAGCAGTACTTC.

V gene TRBV4-2 combines with J gene TRBJ1-3; TRBD1 matches at 7 bases. Germline assignment: CDR1 LGHNA and CDR2 YNFKEQ. Unmatched junction bases numbered 9, after V lost 1 base and J lost 0 bases. This CDR3 has 18 amino acids. CDR3 amino acids: CASSQGAIQGSSGNTIYF. In DNA form, the CDR3 reads TGTGCCAGCAGCCAAGGGGCCATACAGGGGTCCTCTGGAAACACCATATATTTT.

The genes are TRBV28 and TRBJ2-7, with D possibly matching TRBD1 (6 bases). Germline assignment: CDR1 MDHEN and CDR2 SYDVKM. The CDR3 has 13 amino acids. V lost 8 bases, J lost 2 bases, and 13 bases lay in between. As DNA, the CDR3 is TGTGCCAGCCTAGGGGACAAGACCTACGAGCAGTACTTC. It specifies CASLGDKTYEQYF. Full variable domain (missing parts from reference TRBV28 and TRBJ2-7): DVKVTQSSRYLVKRTGEKVFLECVQDMDHENMFWYRQDPGLGLRLIYFSYDVKMKEKGDIPEGYSVSREKKERFSLILESASTNQTSMYLCASLGDKTYEQYFGPGTRLTVT.

The gene calls are TRBV3-1 (or the pseudogene TRBV3-2) and TRBJ2-7, with TRBD1 matching 10 bases. Germline V gene data show CDR1 as LGHDT and CDR2 as YNNKEL (reference sequence). J was trimmed by 6 bases and V by 3 bases; bases with no gene match: 14. The length of the CDR3 is 17 residues. DNA of the CDR3: TGTGCCAGCAGCCAGGACCTAGGACAGGGGGAAAGAGTCGAGCAGTACTTC. This codes for CASSQDLGQGERVEQYF.

This clone occurred once. The J gene is TRBJ2-7, the V gene TRBV12-3 or TRBV12-4; 8 nucleotides align to TRBD1. The CDR3 has 12 residues. J gave up 5 bases and V 8 bases, and 5 bases lay outside the gene matches. The CDR3 nucleotides read TGTGCCAGCTCCGGACAGGGCCACGAGCAGTACTTC. Protein sequence: CASSGQGHEQYF.

This clone was seen just once. The J gene is TRBJ1-5, the V gene TRBV21-1; TRBD1 is the table's D call and was not checked against the DNA. TRBV21-1 is assigned pseudogene status. CDR3 length: 15 amino acids. The CDR3 spells CASSNVGQETQPQHF. CDR3 nucleotide sequence: TGTGCCAGCAGCAACGTCGGACAGGAGACTCAGCCCCAGCATTTT.

The chain couples TRBV12-5 to TRBJ2-1; 11 bases line up with TRBD2. The V and J ends lost 5 bases and 5 bases, in that order; junction bases with no gene match: 8. The length of the CDR3 is 16 residues. CDR1 is LGHNT, CDR2 FRNRAP, per germline. The DNA of the CDR3 is TGTGCTAGTGGTCAACAACTAGCGGGAGTCGACAATGAGCAGTTCTTC. Encoded protein: CASGQQLAGVDNEQFF.

The chain combines TRBV29-1 with TRBJ2-1; TRBD2 aligns across 13 bases. The CDR3 is 14 residues long. Germline CDR1 is SQVTM and CDR2 is ANQGSEA. The trim removed 7 bases at V and 7 bases at J, leaving 7 bases unmatched. For the CDR3, the DNA is TGCAGCGCTTCACTAGCGGGAGGGCCTAATGAGCAGTTCTTC. Its protein is CSASLAGGPNEQFF.

The chain combines TRBV10-3 with TRBJ2-7; D possibly corresponds to TRBD1 (6 bases). Germline loops: CDR1 ENHRY, CDR2 SYGVKD. V was shortened by 7 bases and J by 3 bases, with 13 bases between the two germline ends. CDR3 length equals 13 residues. CDR3 region: CAITGTSSYEQYF. CDR3 coding DNA: TGTGCCATCACCGGGACATCCAGCTACGAGCAGTACTTC.

This clone was counted a single time. This chain uses TRBV7-9 with TRBJ1-2; D may be TRBD1 (5 bases). The CDR3 has 13 amino acids. Germline loops: CDR1 SEHNR, CDR2 FQNEAQ (reference sequence). V dropped 1 base and J dropped 7 bases, with 10 bases sitting between them. Here the CDR3 reads CASSLDGAAGYTF. The CDR3 DNA sequence: TGTGCCAGCAGCTTAGATGGGGCGGCTGGCTACACCTTC.

The rearrangement uses TRBV11-2 and TRBJ2-7, with a tentative D call TRBD2 (5 bases). The CDR3 contains 13 residues. The V gene lost 5 bases and the J gene lost 2 bases, with 10 bases spanning the gap. Germline V gene lookup returns CDR1 SGHAT and CDR2 FQNNGV. Here the CDR3 DNA reads TGTGCCAGCAGCGCCCCTAGCACCTACGAGCAGTACTTC. Its translation: CASSAPSTYEQYF.

V gene TRBV20-1 combines with J gene TRBJ2-1; D is unresolved. CDR3 length equals 11 residues. The germline V and J ends were trimmed by 4 bases and 5 bases, with 6 bases remaining between them. Germline V gene data show CDR1 as DFQATT and CDR2 as SNEGSKA (reference sequence). In nucleotides, the CDR3 is TGCAGTGCTATTGAAGACAATGAGCAGTTCTTC. Protein: CSAIEDNEQFF.

A few counts support this clone. The CDR3 bases are TGTGCCAGCAGTTACGAGTTCCGGGGCGTCGGGGACGAGCAGTACTTC. Translation: CASSYEFRGVGDEQYF. The rearrangement links TRBV6-5 to TRBJ2-7; D is perhaps TRBD1 or TRBD2 (5 bases each). The CDR3 sequence is 16 residues long. Germline CDR1 is MNHEY and CDR2 is SVGAGI. V was trimmed by 2 bases and J by 5 bases, leaving 19 bases between them.

The chain links TRBV2 to TRBJ1-2, with D unclear. In germline, CDR1 is SNHLY, CDR2 FYNNEI. V lost 8 bases, J lost 5 bases, and 12 bases lay in between. The CDR3 has 12 amino acids. The CDR3 protein is CASRVSPYGYTF. CDR3 DNA: TGTGCCAGCCGGGTGTCCCCATATGGCTACACCTTC.

The rearrangement uses TRBV7-9 and TRBJ2-5, with D possibly matching TRBD1 (6 bases). The germline V gene has CDR1 SEHNR and CDR2 FQNEAQ (reference sequence). The V and J ends lost 3 bases and 3 bases respectively, with 11 bases between them. The CDR3 sequence is 14 residues long. CDR3 nucleotide sequence: TGTGCCAGCAGCTTGTTAGGGGGTAAAGAGACCCAGTACTTC. The encoded protein is CASSLLGGKETQYF. The full variable domain, its missing parts supplied by reference TRBV7-9 and TRBJ2-5, is DTGVSQNPRHKITKRGQNVTFRCDPISEHNRLYWYRQTLGQGPEFLTYFQNEAQLEKSRLLSDRFSAERPKGSFSTLEIQRTEQGDSAMYLCASSLLGGKETQYFGPGTRLLVL.

The J gene is TRBJ2-7, the V gene TRBV7-9, with D perhaps TRBD1 or TRBD2 (7 bases each). The V and J ends lost 5 bases and 2 bases respectively, with 16 bases between them. CDR1 is SEHNR and CDR2 is FQNEAQ in the germline V gene (reference sequence). The CDR3 consists of 15 residues. The CDR3 sequence is CASSITGAGAYEQYF. The CDR3 region has the DNA TGTGCCAGCAGCATCACAGGGGCGGGGGCCTACGAGCAGTACTTC.

The rearrangement links TRBV5-8 to TRBJ2-1; 8 nucleotides agree with TRBD2. This CDR3 spans 12 amino acids. Germline CDR1 and CDR2: SGHTS and YDEGEE. V was clipped by 6 bases and J by 7 bases; unmatched bases: 3. The CDR3 coding sequence is TGTGCCAGCACAACTAGCGGAAATGAGCAGTTCTTC. Amino acids: CASTTSGNEQFF.